The next 16 T cell receptor beta chains were all read from a single sample in a study of cytomegalovirus exposure and HLA in healthy donors. The data were produced by immunoSEQ multiplex PCR, yet TCRdb's version contains in-frame clones alone and is incomplete. In the table there are some 160,000 clones, around 89% of which are singletons. Sequencing input: PBMCs. These receptors all stem from a man aged 18 to 30 in good health and CMV-seronegative.

The chain uses TRBV19 and TRBJ1-2; D perhaps matches TRBD1 (6 bases). CDR1 and CDR2 from the germline V gene are LNHDA and SQIVND (reference sequence). The ends were cut back, 7 bases at V and 3 bases at J, with 15 bases in the middle. This CDR3 contains 14 residues. The CDR3 region is CASTPRQGHYGYTF. The CDR3 DNA reads as TGTGCCAGTACCCCCCGCCAGGGGCACTATGGCTACACCTTC.

This chain joins TRBV15 and TRBJ2-2; 15 nucleotides align to TRBD2. The CDR3 extends over 17 amino acids. J gave up 4 bases and V 4 bases, and 4 bases lay outside the gene matches. Per the germline V gene, CDR1 is LNHNV and CDR2 is YYDKDF (reference sequence). CDR3 DNA: TGTGCCACCAGCAAGGGACTAGCGGGAGGTGTCACCGGGGAGCTGTTTTTT. This translates into CATSKGLAGGVTGELFF.

J is TRBJ1-2 and V is TRBV2, with 8 positions matching TRBD1. The germline V gene encodes CDR1 SNHLY and CDR2 FYNNEI. J lost 2 bases, V lost 10 bases, and 0 bases had no gene match. CDR3 length equals 11 residues. DNA of the CDR3: TGTGCCACAGGGGGCAACTATGGCTACACCTTC. It yields the protein CATGGNYGYTF.

This chain uses TRBV10-3 with TRBJ2-3; 8 bases agree with TRBD2. The CDR3 loop spans 17 amino acids. V was clipped by 0 bases and J by 4 bases; unmatched bases: 9. The germline gives CDR1 ENHRY, CDR2 SYGVKD. The CDR3 protein is CAISESRSGSIADTQYF. CDR3 DNA sequence: TGTGCCATCAGTGAGTCGCGGAGCGGGAGTATCGCAGATACGCAGTATTTT.

J is TRBJ2-7 and V is TRBV5-5; the D gene is possibly TRBD1 (6 bases). The CDR3 has 15 amino acids. V was shortened by 4 bases and J by 3 bases, with 17 bases between the two germline ends. From germline, CDR1 is SGHKS and CDR2 YYEKEE (reference sequence). CDR3 sequence: CASSPVPGTNYEQYV. CDR3 nucleotides: TGTGCCAGCAGCCCCGTCCCCGGGACAAACTACGAGCAGTACGTC.

This chain joins TRBV7-9 and TRBJ2-1; D perhaps matches TRBD2 (6 bases). Trimming pared 6 bases from V and 6 bases from J, leaving 12 bases between. In germline, CDR1 is SEHNR, CDR2 FQNEAQ (reference sequence). The CDR3 is 13 residues long. The CDR3 bases are TGTGCCAGCAGTCCAGGACTACCCAATGAGCAGTTCTTC. This translates into CASSPGLPNEQFF. The full variable domain, rest sourced from reference TRBV7-9 and TRBJ2-1, is DTGVSQNPRHKITKRGQNVTFRCDPISEHNRLYWYRQTLGQGPEFLTYFQNEAQLEKSRLLSDRFSAERPKGSFSTLEIQRTEQGDSAMYLCASSPGLPNEQFFGPGTRLTVL.

The rearrangement uses TRBV6-1 and TRBJ1-4; 7 bases fit TRBD1. V was clipped by 4 bases and J by 4 bases; unmatched bases: 6. The CDR3 is 15 residues long. From germline, CDR1 is MNHNS and CDR2 SASEGT. CDR3 residues: CASSAQTGHNEKLFF. The CDR3 nucleotides read TGTGCCAGCAGTGCCCAGACAGGGCATAATGAAAAACTGTTTTTT.

The rearrangement joins TRBV15 to TRBJ1-5; D unclear. The germline CDR1 and CDR2 sequences are LNHNV and YYDKDF (reference sequence). The ends were cut back, 0 bases at V and 5 bases at J, with 8 bases in the middle. CDR3 length equals 14 residues. CDR3 in amino acids: CATSRDSSYQPQHF. The CDR3 nucleotides are TGTGCCACCAGCAGAGATTCGAGTTATCAGCCCCAGCATTTT.

This rearrangement joins TRBV6-1 to TRBJ2-7; D is perhaps TRBD1 (6 bases). CDR1 is MNHNS, CDR2 SASEGT, per germline. V dropped 7 bases and J dropped 2 bases, with 18 bases sitting between them. The CDR3 loop spans 15 amino acids. CDR3 sequence (DNA): TGTGCCAGCACGTCTGGGGGCAGAGAACCCTACGAGCAGTACGTC. Residues: CASTSGGREPYEQYV.

This chain uses TRBV13 with TRBJ2-7; 11 bases match TRBD1. V lost 5 bases to trimming and J lost 3 bases; unmatched junction nucleotides: 6. Germline V lookup: CDR1 PRHDT, CDR2 FYEKMQ (reference sequence). The CDR3 consists of 15 residues. CDR3 residues: CASSRGTGGNYEQYF. Written as DNA, the CDR3 is TGTGCCAGCAGCCGAGGGACAGGGGGAAACTACGAGCAGTACTTC. Using reference TRBV13 and TRBJ2-7 for the parts outside the CDR3, the full variable domain is AAGVIQSPRHLIKEKRETATLKCYPIPRHDTVYWYQQGPGQDPQFLISFYEKMQSDKGSIPDRFSAQQFSDYHSELNMSSLELGDSALYFCASSRGTGGNYEQYFGPGTRLTVT.

This chain connects TRBV7-2 to TRBJ2-7, with 9 bases lining up with TRBD1. The V gene end was trimmed by 4 bases and the J gene end by 2 bases; junction bases not matched to a gene: 3. Per germline, CDR1 SGHTA and CDR2 FQGNSA. CDR3 length: 14 residues. CDR3 in DNA: TGTGCCAGCAGCTCCGACAGGGGGGCCTACGAGCAGTACTTC. Its protein is CASSSDRGAYEQYF.

DNA of the CDR3: TGCGCCAGCAGCCAGACGACTGAGGCGGAGACCCAGTACTTC. It encodes CASSQTTEAETQYF. V usage is TRBV4-1 and J usage is TRBJ2-5; unclear D gene. V dropped 3 bases and J dropped 5 bases, with 13 bases sitting between them. CDR1 is MGHRA, CDR2 YSYEKL, per germline. The CDR3 totals 14 residues.

V usage is TRBV18 and J usage is TRBJ2-7, with D tentatively TRBD1 (7 bases). Germline V gene lookup returns CDR1 KGHSH and CDR2 LQKENI. Trimming stripped 2 bases from V and 1 base from J, with 12 bases between. The CDR3 consists of 15 residues. The CDR3 DNA reads as TGTGCCAGCTCACCATGGGGGGACAGATCCTACGAGCAGTACTTC. Translating gives CASSPWGDRSYEQYF.

The chain combines TRBV20-1 with TRBJ2-4; no clear D. Germline V gene sequence: CDR1 DFQATT, CDR2 SNEGSKA (reference sequence). The CDR3 extends over 10 amino acids. Trimming left V 5 bases short and J 6 bases short, with 5 bases between. The CDR3 sequence is CSAFLNIQYF. The CDR3 coding sequence is TGCAGTGCTTTCCTAAACATTCAGTACTTC.

CDR3 DNA: TGTGCCAGCAGCTTAGCTACCAACTATGGCTACACCTTC. Protein product: CASSLATNYGYTF. The genes are TRBV11-2 and TRBJ1-2; D is unclear. Trimming removed 1 base at V and 2 bases at J, with 5 bases between. CDR1 is SGHAT and CDR2 is FQNNGV in the germline V gene. The length of the CDR3 is 13 residues. The full variable domain, its missing parts supplied by reference TRBV11-2 and TRBJ1-2, is EAGVAQSPRYKIIEKRQSVAFWCNPISGHATLYWYQQILGQGPKLLIQFQNNGVVDDSQLPKDRFSAERLKGVDSTLKIQPAKLEDSAVYLCASSLATNYGYTFGSGTRLTVV.

This clone occurred a few times. The CDR3 DNA reads TGTGCCAGCAGGCCCGCGAGGGCTTACCAAGAGACCCAGTACTTC. It translates to CASRPARAYQETQYF. V is TRBV6-1 and J is TRBJ2-5; D might be TRBD2 (5 bases). The CDR3 is 15 amino acids. V was trimmed by 6 bases and J by 0 bases, leaving 14 bases between them. Germline assignment: CDR1 MNHNS and CDR2 SASEGT.